Following are 8 T cell receptor beta chains from one sample sequenced in a study of blood T cell repertoires in COVID-19. Using immunoSEQ multiplex PCR, the repertoire was profiled, and TCRdb retains in-frame clones only, with some absent. The data hold some 120,000 clones, with about 85% observed a single time. The sample was peripheral blood. Every receptor here comes from a man between 65 and 85 years old with acute or convalescent COVID-19.

The V and J genes are TRBV14 and TRBJ1-1, with D hard to call. The CDR3 spans 14 residues. The V gene's germline CDR1 is SGHDN and CDR2 FVKESK. The V end lost 0 bases, the J end lost 6 bases, and 11 bases lay between the germline ends. The CDR3 bases are TGTGCCAGCAGCCAAGAGGCCGTAAGTTCTGAAGCTTTCTTT. Its protein product is CASSQEAVSSEAFF.

V gene TRBV9 combines with J gene TRBJ2-2; TRBD1 matches at 10 bases. The germline V gene has CDR1 SGDLS and CDR2 YYNGEE. This CDR3 region has 15 residues. With 4 bases clipped from V and 5 bases from J, the junction kept 5 bases outside the gene matches. The CDR3 is CASSQRTGGTGELFF. As DNA, the CDR3 is TGTGCCAGCAGCCAGAGGACAGGGGGAACCGGGGAGCTGTTTTTT.

Comment on this clone: The sample holds other DNA sequences that translate to the same CDR3. The chain links TRBV5-1 to TRBJ2-3; no clear D gene. Germline loops: CDR1 SGHRS, CDR2 YFSETQ. The CDR3 totals 14 residues. Trimming pared 4 bases from V and 0 bases from J, leaving 9 bases between. The CDR3 coding sequence is TGCGCCAGCAGCCCGGAGTCTAGCACAGATACGCAGTATTTT. Encoded protein: CASSPESSTDTQYF.

The genes are TRBV11-2 and TRBJ2-3; 10 bases align to TRBD2. The J segment lost 6 bases and the V segment lost 2 bases, leaving 5 bases of the junction unmatched. Germline loops: CDR1 SGHAT, CDR2 FQNNGV. The CDR3 totals 15 residues. The CDR3 sequence: CASSLRLAGVDTQYF. The CDR3 DNA sequence: TGTGCCAGCAGCTTAAGGCTAGCGGGGGTTGATACGCAGTATTTT.

The chain carries TRBV28 and TRBJ1-2, with D possibly matching TRBD1 (6 bases). V was cut by 5 bases and J by 5 bases, with 9 bases left in between. Germline values: CDR1 MDHEN, CDR2 SYDVKM. This CDR3 has 12 amino acids. The CDR3 DNA follows: TGTGCCAGCAGTCAGGGGCGGTATGGCTACACCTTC. Protein product: CASSQGRYGYTF.

The J gene is TRBJ1-2, the V gene TRBV28; 8 bases agree with TRBD1. Per germline, CDR1 MDHEN and CDR2 SYDVKM. The length of the CDR3 is 15 residues. The V segment lost 3 bases and the J segment 1 base; nucleotides outside the gene matches: 4. The CDR3 DNA follows: TGTGCCAGCAGTTTTGGGACAGGAGTTAACTATGGCTACACCTTC. As protein: CASSFGTGVNYGYTF.

The rearrangement uses TRBV30 and TRBJ1-6; D is possibly TRBD1 (6 bases). V shed 2 bases and J shed 5 bases, with 10 bases lying between them. The germline V gene encodes CDR1 GTSNPN and CDR2 SVGIG (reference sequence). The CDR3 totals 14 residues. CDR3 in DNA: TGTGCCTGGAGTAGACAGGCAAATAATTCACCCCTCCACTTT. Translating gives CAWSRQANNSPLHF.

This clone was seen a handful of times. This sequence joins TRBV10-1 and TRBJ2-5, with 10 positions matching TRBD2. The germline gives CDR1 WNHNN, CDR2 SYGVQD (reference sequence). The CDR3 loop spans 18 amino acids. The J segment lost 0 bases and the V segment lost 2 bases, leaving 9 bases of the junction unmatched. CDR3 DNA sequence: TGCGCCAGCAGTGAGACCTCTCCTCTAGCGGGGGACCAAGAGACCCAGTACTTC. Amino acids: CASSETSPLAGDQETQYF.